The clone carrying this T cell receptor (beta chain) occurred a few times. Its antigen is unknown. Cells sorted as Tregs were CD4+, CD25+ and CD127-/low. Broader study findings: The larger-cohort validation was restricted to a single TCR beta V-J rearrangement rather than whole repertoires. The TCR gene usage of tumor memory CD4+ T cells clustered together with blood and lymph node memory CD4+ cells and with lymph node naive CD4+ cells. Tumor Tregs overlapped most with tumor, then blood, naive CD4+ cells.

After constant-region reverse-primer amplification, full-length variable regions underwent semi-nested PCR with Nested Universal Primer A. TCRdb ran MiXCR on the 5' RACE reads and lists one entry per CDR3 protein. Counted here are tens of thousands of distinct CDR3 sequences, 22% occurring once; the ten biggest clones make up around 4%. Sequencing was performed on Tregs sorted from a lymph node. The sequence derives from a female donor with breast cancer.

CDR3 protein: CASNNLWGGIGTDTQYF. The CDR3 DNA sequence: TGTGCCAGCAACAACCTCTGGGGCGGGATAGGCACAGATACGCAGTATTTT. The genes are TRBV6-6 and TRBJ2-3; a weak D match, TRBD2 (6 bases). CDR3 length equals 17 residues. Trimming took 7 bases from V and 1 from J, leaving 21 bases between them. Germline assignment: CDR1 MNHNY and CDR2 SVGAGI (reference sequence).